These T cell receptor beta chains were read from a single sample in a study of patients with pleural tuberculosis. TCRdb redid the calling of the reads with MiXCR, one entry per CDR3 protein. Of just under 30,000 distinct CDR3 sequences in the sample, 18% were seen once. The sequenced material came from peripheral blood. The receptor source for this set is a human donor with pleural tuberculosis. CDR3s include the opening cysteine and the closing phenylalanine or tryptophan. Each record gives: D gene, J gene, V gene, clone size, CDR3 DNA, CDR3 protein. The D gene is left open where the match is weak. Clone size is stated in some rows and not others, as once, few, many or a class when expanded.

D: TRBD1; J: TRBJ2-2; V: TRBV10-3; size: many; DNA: TGTGCCATCAGCGGACAGGGGGACACCGGGGAGCTGTTTTTT; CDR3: CAISGQGDTGELFF
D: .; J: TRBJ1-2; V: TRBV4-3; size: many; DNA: TGCGCCAGCAGCCAAGATAGATACGGCAATCTTGATAACTATGGCTACACCTTC; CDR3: CASSQDRYGNLDNYGYTF
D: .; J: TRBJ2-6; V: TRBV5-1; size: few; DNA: TGCGCCAGCAGCCCCGTTGGGGCATCTGGGGCCAACGTCCTGACTTTC; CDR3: CASSPVGASGANVLTF
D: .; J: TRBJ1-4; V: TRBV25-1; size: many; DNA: TGTGCCAGTCGACAGGCAACTAATGAAAAACTGTTTTTT; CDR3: CASRQATNEKLFF
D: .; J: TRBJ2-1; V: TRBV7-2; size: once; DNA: TGTGCCAGCAGCCGGGTGGAGTACAATGAGCAGTTCTTC; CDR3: CASSRVEYNEQFF
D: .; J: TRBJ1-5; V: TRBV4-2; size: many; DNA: TGTGCCAGCAGCCAGCATCCACGGGACGGCAATCAGCCCCAGCATTTT; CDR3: CASSQHPRDGNQPQHF
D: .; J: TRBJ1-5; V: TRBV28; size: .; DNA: TGTGCCAGCAGTCCGACCACAGGGAAAGGCAATCAGCCCCAGCATTTT; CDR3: CASSPTTGKGNQPQHF
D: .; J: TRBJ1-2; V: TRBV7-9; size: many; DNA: TGTGCCAGCATCCCCGGGCCCAGCGGAGCTAACTATGGCTACACCTTC; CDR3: CASIPGPSGANYGYTF
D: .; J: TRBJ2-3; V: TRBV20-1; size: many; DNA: TGCAGTGCTAATCAGGACGGCAGGAGGTCAGATACGCAGTATTTT; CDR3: CSANQDGRRSDTQYF
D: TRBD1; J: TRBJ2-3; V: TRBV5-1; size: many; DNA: TGCGCCAGCAGCTTGGAGGGACAGGGCACAGATACGCAGTATTTT; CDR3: CASSLEGQGTDTQYF
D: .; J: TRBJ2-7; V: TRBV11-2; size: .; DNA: TGCGCCAGCAGCCCTAGACCTACCTACGGGCAGTACTTC; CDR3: CASSPRPTYGQYF
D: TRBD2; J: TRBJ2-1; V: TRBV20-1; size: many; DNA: TGCAGTGCTAGAGATGCAACTAGCGGGAGATATGAGCAGTTCTTC; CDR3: CSARDATSGRYEQFF
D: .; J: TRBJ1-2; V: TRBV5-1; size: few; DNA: TGCGCCAGCAGCCTCCCGGACAGCCCCTATGGCTACACCTTC; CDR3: CASSLPDSPYGYTF
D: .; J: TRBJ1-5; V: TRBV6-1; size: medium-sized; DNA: TGTGCCAGCAGTTTTTCTCAGTTAGACAATCAGCCCCAGCATTTT; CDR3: CASSFSQLDNQPQHF
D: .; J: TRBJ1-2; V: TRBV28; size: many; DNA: TGTGCCAGCAGTTCTGAGAGATTAGGCTACACCTTC; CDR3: CASSSERLGYTF
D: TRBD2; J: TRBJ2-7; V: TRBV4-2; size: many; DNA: TGTGCCAGCAGCCAAGATATCACTAGCGGGATCTACGAGCAGTACTTC; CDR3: CASSQDITSGIYEQYF
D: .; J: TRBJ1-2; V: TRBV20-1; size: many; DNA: TGCAGTGCTAGGAGCCCAAACTATGGCTACACCTTC; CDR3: CSARSPNYGYTF
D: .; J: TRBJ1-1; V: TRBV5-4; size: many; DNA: TGTGCCAGCAGCTTGGGGGCTGAAGCTTTCTTT; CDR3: CASSLGAEAFF
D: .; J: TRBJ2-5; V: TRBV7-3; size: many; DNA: TGTGCCAGCGGCAAGGGGAGCCAAGAGACCCAGTACTTC; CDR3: CASGKGSQETQYF
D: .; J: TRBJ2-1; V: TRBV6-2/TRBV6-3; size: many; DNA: TGTGCCAGCGGACGTAATATTAATGAGCAGTTCTTC; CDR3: CASGRNINEQFF
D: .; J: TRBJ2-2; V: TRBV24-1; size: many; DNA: TGTGCCACCAGTGATTACAGGATGAACACCGGGGAGCTGTTTTTT; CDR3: CATSDYRMNTGELFF
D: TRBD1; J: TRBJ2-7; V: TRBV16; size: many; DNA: TGTGCCAGCAGCCAATCGGATAGGGGGCTGTACGAGCAGTACTTC; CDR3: CASSQSDRGLYEQYF
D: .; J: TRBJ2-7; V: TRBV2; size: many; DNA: TGTGCCAGCAGGGAACCGGGCCGCTGGAACTACGAGCAGTACTTC; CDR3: CASREPGRWNYEQYF
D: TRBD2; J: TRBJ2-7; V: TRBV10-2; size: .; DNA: TGCGCCAGCAGTGAATCAGCGGGGCCTTACCACGAGCAGTACTTT; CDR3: CASSESAGPYHEQYF
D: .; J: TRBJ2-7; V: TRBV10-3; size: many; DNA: TGTGCCATCAGTAGGGGAGAGGGATACGAGCAGTACTTC; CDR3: CAISRGEGYEQYF
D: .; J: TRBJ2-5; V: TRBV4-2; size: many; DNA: TGTGCCAGCAGCCAGGGCGACATAGAAGAGACCCAGTACTTC; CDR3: CASSQGDIEETQYF
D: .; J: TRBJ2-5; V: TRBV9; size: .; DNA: TGTGCCAGCAGCGTCTCCCAAGAGACCCAGTCCTTC; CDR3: CASSVSQETQSF
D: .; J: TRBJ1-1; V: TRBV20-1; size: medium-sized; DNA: TGCAGTGCTAGAGGTGGGTCGAACACTGAAGCTTTCTTT; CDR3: CSARGGSNTEAFF
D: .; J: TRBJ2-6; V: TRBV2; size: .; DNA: TGTGCCAGCGCGGGTAGTGGATCTGGGGCCAACGTCCTGACTTTC; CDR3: CASAGSGSGANVLTF
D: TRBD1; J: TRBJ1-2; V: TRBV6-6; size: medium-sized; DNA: TGTGCCAGCAGTTACACGGGACAGGGTATTTCTAACTATGGCTACACCTTC; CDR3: CASSYTGQGISNYGYTF
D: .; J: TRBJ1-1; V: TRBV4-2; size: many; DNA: TGTGCCAGCAGCCAAGATTGGAACAGAGAAGCTTTCTTT; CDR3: CASSQDWNREAFF
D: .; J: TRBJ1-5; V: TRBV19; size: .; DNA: TGTTCCAGTATTATTGGGGCTGGACGGAGCAATCAGCCCCAGCATTTT; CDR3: CSSIIGAGRSNQPQHF
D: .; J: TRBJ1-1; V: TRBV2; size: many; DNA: TGTGCCAGCACAGGGCCAATGAACACTGAAGCTTTCTTT; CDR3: CASTGPMNTEAFF
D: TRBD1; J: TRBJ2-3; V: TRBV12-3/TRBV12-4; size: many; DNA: TGTGCCAGCAGTTTAGGGACAGGGACAGATACGCAGTATTTT; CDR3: CASSLGTGTDTQYF